These 5 T cell receptor beta chains came from one sample sequenced in a study of blood T cell repertoires in COVID-19 (TCRdb year 2020). Receptors were amplified or captured by the immunoSEQ multiplex PCR assay. TCRdb stores this immuneACCESS table with in-frame sequences only. Part of the clones is absent; in the studies checked, under half of the shortfall reflects unresolved V genes, and no reason is known for the rest. The sample table contains 25,000 to 35,000 clones; only one count was recorded for 68% of them. The ten largest account for about a sixth of the sample. The sequencing input was peripheral blood. The source is a human donor in a cohort sampled during active COVID-19.

The V call is TRBV5-6, the J call TRBJ2-1; D may be TRBD2 (5 bases). In germline, CDR1 is SGHDT, CDR2 YYEEEE. The CDR3 loop spans 11 amino acids. V gave up 1 base and J gave up 12 bases, with 8 bases separating them. The chain's CDR3 is CASSLTAGQFF. CDR3 nucleotides: TGTGCCAGCAGCTTGACGGCGGGGCAGTTCTTC.

The V and J genes are TRBV30 and TRBJ1-6; D unresolved. Germline V lookup: CDR1 GTSNPN, CDR2 SVGIG (reference sequence). This CDR3 is built from 16 residues. Trimming pared 0 bases from V and 1 base from J, leaving 10 bases between. CDR3 residues: CAWSVLARSYNSPLHF. The CDR3 DNA reads TGTGCCTGGAGTGTGTTGGCTAGGTCCTATAATTCACCCCTCCACTTT.

The rearrangement uses TRBV19 and TRBJ2-3, with TRBD2 matching 9 bases. Per the germline V gene, CDR1 is LNHDA and CDR2 is SQIVND (reference sequence). The V gene end was trimmed by 3 bases and the J gene end by 3 bases; junction bases not matched to a gene: 10. There are 17 residues in the CDR3. This CDR3 reads CASSMGLSGRRTDTQYF. The CDR3 region has the DNA TGTGCCAGTAGTATGGGTCTCAGCGGGAGGCGGACAGATACGCAGTATTTT.

This chain uses TRBV10-1 with TRBJ2-2, with D tentatively TRBD1 (6 bases). The CDR3 loop spans 14 amino acids. Per germline, CDR1 WNHNN and CDR2 SYGVQD (reference sequence). Trimming shortened V by 3 bases and J by 3 bases, and 8 bases separated the two germline ends. CDR3 sequence (DNA): TGCGCCAGCAGTGATCCAGGGGACACCGGGGAGCTGTTTTTT. Translating it yields CASSDPGDTGELFF.

The chain has TRBV9 and TRBJ2-2; D is undetermined. This CDR3 has 16 amino acids. Deletions cut 4 bases from V and 1 base from J, with 14 bases between. The germline V gene encodes CDR1 SGDLS and CDR2 YYNGEE. The CDR3 DNA reads as TGTGCCAGCAGCCCTAGAGGAAGGTGGAACACCGGGGAGCTGTTTTTT. This sequence encodes CASSPRGRWNTGELFF.